These 12 T cell receptor beta chains were sequenced from one sample in a study of PD-1 blockade in classical Hodgkin lymphoma. This table comes from immunoSEQ multiplex PCR, and its TCRdb copy is limited to in-frame clones, with some not included. The sample contains 20,000 to 25,000 clones, roughly 72% of which appear only once. Relapse after autologous stem cell transplantation occurred in every patient, and brentuximab vedotin exposure varied. The specimen comprised peripheral blood mononuclear cells (PBMCs), sampled at baseline. The origin of the receptors is a human donor with classical Hodgkin lymphoma.

This clone came up a few times. CDR3 amino acids: CASRRTGNTEAFF. The CDR3 DNA reads TGTGCCAGCAGGAGGACAGGGAACACTGAAGCTTTCTTT. This chain uses TRBV5-6 with TRBJ1-1, with 7 bases identical to TRBD1. Germline V gene sequence: CDR1 SGHDT, CDR2 YYEEEE. CDR3 length: 13 residues. The ends lost 5 bases at V and 1 base at J; junction bases unmatched: 2.

The chain employs TRBV28 and TRBJ2-7; 9 positions agree with TRBD1. The CDR3 consists of 13 residues. J lost 3 bases, V lost 3 bases, and 0 bases had no gene match. Germline V gives CDR1 MDHEN, CDR2 SYDVKM. This CDR3 reads CASSLTGGYEQYF. Here the CDR3 DNA reads TGTGCCAGCAGTTTGACAGGGGGCTACGAGCAGTACTTC.

This clone turned up a few times. V is TRBV7-9 and J is TRBJ2-2; 8 bases align to TRBD2. The ends lost 1 base at V and 0 bases at J; junction bases unmatched: 1. CDR3 length: 16 amino acids. Per the germline V gene, CDR1 is SEHNR and CDR2 is FQNEAQ (reference sequence). CDR3 residues: CASSLVSGANTGELFF. The CDR3 bases are TGTGCCAGCAGCTTAGTTAGCGGGGCGAACACCGGGGAGCTGTTTTTT.

A few counts support this clone. The J gene is TRBJ1-2, the V gene TRBV7-9; TRBD1 is a possible D gene (5 bases). Per germline, CDR1 SEHNR and CDR2 FQNEAQ (reference sequence). The CDR3 extends over 14 amino acids. The germline V and J ends were trimmed by 3 bases and 5 bases, with 13 bases remaining between them. The CDR3 DNA reads as TGTGCCAGCAGCTTCGGGGCGGGGTATTATGGCTACACCTTC. Translation: CASSFGAGYYGYTF.

This sequence joins TRBV18 and TRBJ1-6; weak D call: TRBD1 (6 bases). V was shortened by 5 bases and J by 6 bases, with 17 bases between the two germline ends. CDR3 length: 16 amino acids. Germline lookup yields CDR1 KGHSH and CDR2 LQKENI. As DNA, the CDR3 is TGTGCCAGCTCAGCTGGCAGGGGTATAAGTAATTCACCCCTCCACTTT. Its translation is CASSAGRGISNSPLHF.

The rearrangement links TRBV7-6 to TRBJ2-7, with a tentative D call TRBD2 (6 bases). Germline V lookup: CDR1 SGHVS, CDR2 FNYEAQ. Trimming shortened V by 10 bases and J by 7 bases, and 20 bases separated the two germline ends. The CDR3 has 13 amino acids. CDR3 sequence: CATSPREKGEQYF. In nucleotides, the CDR3 is TGTGCCACCTCACCCCGGGAGAAAGGTGAGCAGTACTTC.

The chain links TRBV5-8 to TRBJ2-5; 7 nucleotides align to TRBD1. The V gene end was trimmed by 10 bases and the J gene end by 3 bases; junction bases not matched to a gene: 3. The CDR3 has 11 amino acids. Germline assignment: CDR1 SGHTS and CDR2 YDEGEE. The CDR3 DNA reads TGTGCCGGTGACAGGGAAGAGACCCAGTACTTC. Translation gives CAGDREETQYF.

The V call is TRBV5-1, the J call TRBJ2-7; 11 bases align to TRBD1. V gave up 0 bases and J gave up 3 bases; unmatched junction bases: 5. Germline V lookup: CDR1 SGHRS, CDR2 YFSETQ. The CDR3 extends over 16 amino acids. The DNA for the CDR3 is TGCGCCAGCAGCTTGGACGCCGGGACAGGGGGCTACGAGCAGTACTTC. Its protein is CASSLDAGTGGYEQYF.

V usage is TRBV25-1 and J usage is TRBJ1-2; D unclear. In germline, CDR1 is MGHDK, CDR2 SYGVNS. CDR3 length equals 13 residues. V lost 3 bases and J lost 8, with 13 bases in between. The CDR3 here is CASSEEGFDGYTF. The CDR3 DNA sequence: TGTGCCAGCAGTGAGGAGGGCTTCGACGGCTACACCTTC.

The chain combines TRBV2 with TRBJ2-7; D unclear. This CDR3 contains 13 residues. Germline-derived CDR1 and CDR2 are SNHLY and FYNNEI. The V end lost 2 bases, the J end lost 0 bases, and 5 bases lay between the germline ends. The CDR3 loop is CASSEPGSYEQYF. The DNA of the CDR3 is TGTGCCAGCAGTGAACCGGGCTCCTACGAGCAGTACTTC.

This clone is classed as medium-sized. Other DNA sequences in the sample encode the same CDR3. This chain joins TRBV11-3 and TRBJ2-5; a possible D gene is TRBD2 (6 bases). V dropped 3 bases and J dropped 1 base, with 6 bases sitting between them. Germline V gene sequence: CDR1 SGHNT, CDR2 YENEEA. The CDR3 totals 13 residues. CDR3 in amino acids: CASSLGLQETQYF. The CDR3 DNA is TGTGCCAGCAGCTTGGGACTCCAAGAGACCCAGTACTTC.

The CDR3 nucleotides are TGTGCCAGTAGCCCGGGGGGGGCGTATGCCTACGAGCAGTACTTC. It codes for CASSPGGAYAYEQYF. This chain joins TRBV19 and TRBJ2-7; 8 bases are shared with TRBD2. The CDR3 runs 15 residues. V was clipped by 6 bases and J by 2 bases; unmatched bases: 9. The germline gives CDR1 LNHDA, CDR2 SQIVND (reference sequence). The full variable domain, in which reference TRBV19 and TRBJ2-7 provide the parts outside the CDR3, is DGGITQSPKYLFRKEGQNVTLSCEQNLNHDAMYWYRQDPGQGLRLIYYSQIVNDFQKGDIAEGYSVSREKKESFPLTVTSAQKNPTAFYLCASSPGGAYAYEQYFGPGTRLTVT.